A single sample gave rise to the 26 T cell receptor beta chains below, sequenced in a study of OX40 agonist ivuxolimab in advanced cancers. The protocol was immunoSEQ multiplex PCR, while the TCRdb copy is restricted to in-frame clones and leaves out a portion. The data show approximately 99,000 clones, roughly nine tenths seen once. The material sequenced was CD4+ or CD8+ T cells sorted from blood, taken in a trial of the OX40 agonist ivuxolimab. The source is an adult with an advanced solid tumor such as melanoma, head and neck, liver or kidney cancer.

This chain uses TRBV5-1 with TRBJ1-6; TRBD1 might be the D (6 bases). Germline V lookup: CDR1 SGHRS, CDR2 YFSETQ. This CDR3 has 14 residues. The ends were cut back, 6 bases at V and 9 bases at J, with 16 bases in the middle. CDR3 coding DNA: TGCGCCAGCAACCACGGGGACACGATTTCACCCCTCCACTTT. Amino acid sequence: CASNHGDTISPLHF.

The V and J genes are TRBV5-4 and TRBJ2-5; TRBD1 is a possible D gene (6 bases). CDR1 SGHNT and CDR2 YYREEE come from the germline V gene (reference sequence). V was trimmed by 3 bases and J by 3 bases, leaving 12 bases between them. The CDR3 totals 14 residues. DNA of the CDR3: TGTGCCAGCAGCTCACGGACAGCAGAAGAGACCCAGTACTTC. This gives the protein CASSSRTAEETQYF. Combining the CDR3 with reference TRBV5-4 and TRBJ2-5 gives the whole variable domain ETGVTQSPTHLIKTRGQQVTLRCSSQSGHNTVSWYQQALGQGPQFIFQYYREEENGRGNFPPRFSGLQFPNYSSELNVNALELDDSALYLCASSSRTAEETQYFGPGTRLLVL.

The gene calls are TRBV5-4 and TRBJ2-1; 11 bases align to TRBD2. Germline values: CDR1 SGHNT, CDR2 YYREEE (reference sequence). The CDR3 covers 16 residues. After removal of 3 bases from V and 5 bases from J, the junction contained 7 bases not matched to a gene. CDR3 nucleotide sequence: TGTGCCAGCAGCTCGCTGGGACTAGCGGCCGACAATGAGCAGTTCTTC. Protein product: CASSSLGLAADNEQFF.

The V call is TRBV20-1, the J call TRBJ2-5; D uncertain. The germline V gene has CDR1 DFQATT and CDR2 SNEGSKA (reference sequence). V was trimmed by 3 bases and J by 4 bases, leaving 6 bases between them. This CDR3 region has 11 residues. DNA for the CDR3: TGCAGTGCTAGGGTTGTAGAGACCCAGTACTTC. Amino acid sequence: CSARVVETQYF.

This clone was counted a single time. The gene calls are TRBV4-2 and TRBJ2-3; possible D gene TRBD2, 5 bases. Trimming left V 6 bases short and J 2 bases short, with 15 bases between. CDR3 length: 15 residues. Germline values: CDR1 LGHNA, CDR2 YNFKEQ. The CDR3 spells CASSRVEGYTDTQYF. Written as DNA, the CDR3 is TGTGCCAGCAGTCGCGTCGAGGGCTACACAGATACGCAGTATTTT.

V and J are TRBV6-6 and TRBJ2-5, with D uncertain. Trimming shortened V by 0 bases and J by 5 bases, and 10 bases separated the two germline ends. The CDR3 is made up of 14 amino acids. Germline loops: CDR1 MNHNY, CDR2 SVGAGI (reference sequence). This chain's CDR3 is CASSYSGFGETQYF. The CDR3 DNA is TGTGCCAGCAGTTACTCGGGTTTTGGGGAGACCCAGTACTTC.

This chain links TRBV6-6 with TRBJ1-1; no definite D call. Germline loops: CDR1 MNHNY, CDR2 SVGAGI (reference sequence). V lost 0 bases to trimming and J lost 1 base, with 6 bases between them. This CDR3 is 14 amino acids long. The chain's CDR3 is CASSYSGGNTEAFF. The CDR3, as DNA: TGTGCCAGCAGTTACTCGGGTGGGAACACTGAAGCTTTCTTT.

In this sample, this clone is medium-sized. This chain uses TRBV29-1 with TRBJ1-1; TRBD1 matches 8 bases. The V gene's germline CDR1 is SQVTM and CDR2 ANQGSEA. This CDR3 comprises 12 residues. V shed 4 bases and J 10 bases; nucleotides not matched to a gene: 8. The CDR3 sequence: CSVASGGTVAFF. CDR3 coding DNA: TGCAGCGTTGCTTCAGGGGGCACAGTAGCTTTCTTT.

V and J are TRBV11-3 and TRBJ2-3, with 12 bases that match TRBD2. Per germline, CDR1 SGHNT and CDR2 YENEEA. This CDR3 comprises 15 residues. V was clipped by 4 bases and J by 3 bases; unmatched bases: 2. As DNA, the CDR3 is TGTGCCAGCAGCTCAGGACTAGCGGGGACAGATACGCAGTATTTT. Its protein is CASSSGLAGTDTQYF.

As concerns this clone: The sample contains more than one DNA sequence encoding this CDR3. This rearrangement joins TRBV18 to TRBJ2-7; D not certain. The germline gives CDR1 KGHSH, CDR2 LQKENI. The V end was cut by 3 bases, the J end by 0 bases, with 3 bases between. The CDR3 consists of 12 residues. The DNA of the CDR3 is TGTGCCAGCTCACCCGGCTCCTACGAGCAGTACTTC. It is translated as CASSPGSYEQYF.

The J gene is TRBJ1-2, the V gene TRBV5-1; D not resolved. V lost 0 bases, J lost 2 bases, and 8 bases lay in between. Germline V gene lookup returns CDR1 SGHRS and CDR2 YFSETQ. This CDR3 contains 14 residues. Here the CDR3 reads CASSLARGNYGYTF. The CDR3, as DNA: TGCGCCAGCAGCTTGGCCCGTGGGAACTATGGCTACACCTTC.

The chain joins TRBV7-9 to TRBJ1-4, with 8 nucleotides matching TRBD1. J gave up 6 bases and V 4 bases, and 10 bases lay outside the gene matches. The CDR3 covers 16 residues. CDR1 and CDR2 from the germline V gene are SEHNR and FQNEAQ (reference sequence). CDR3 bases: TGTGCCAGCAGCTCATCGAGTCAGGGGGCGGATGAAAAACTGTTTTTT. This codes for CASSSSSQGADEKLFF.

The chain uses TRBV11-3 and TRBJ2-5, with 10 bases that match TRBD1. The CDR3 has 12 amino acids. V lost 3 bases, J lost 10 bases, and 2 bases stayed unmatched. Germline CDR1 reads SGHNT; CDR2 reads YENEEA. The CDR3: CASSFGQGDQYF. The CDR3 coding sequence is TGTGCCAGCAGCTTCGGACAGGGGGACCAGTACTTC.

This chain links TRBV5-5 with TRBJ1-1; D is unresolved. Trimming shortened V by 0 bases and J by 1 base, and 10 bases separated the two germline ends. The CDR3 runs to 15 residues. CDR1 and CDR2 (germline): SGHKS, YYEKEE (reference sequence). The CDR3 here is CASSLEGLANTEAFF. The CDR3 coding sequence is TGTGCCAGCAGCTTGGAAGGGTTGGCGAACACTGAAGCTTTCTTT.

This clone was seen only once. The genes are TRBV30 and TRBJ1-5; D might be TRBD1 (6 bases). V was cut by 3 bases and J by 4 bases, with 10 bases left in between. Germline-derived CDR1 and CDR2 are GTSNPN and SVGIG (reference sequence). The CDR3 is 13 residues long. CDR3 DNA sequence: TGTGCCTGGAGGGGGCAGGGGAATCAGCCCCAGCATTTT. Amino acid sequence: CAWRGQGNQPQHF.

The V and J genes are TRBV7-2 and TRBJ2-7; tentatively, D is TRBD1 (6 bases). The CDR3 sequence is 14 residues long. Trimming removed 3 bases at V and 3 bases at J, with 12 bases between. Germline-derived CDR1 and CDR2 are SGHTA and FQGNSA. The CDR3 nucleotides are TGTGCCAGCAGCTTTGGGCAGGGACACTACGAGCAGTACTTC. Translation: CASSFGQGHYEQYF.

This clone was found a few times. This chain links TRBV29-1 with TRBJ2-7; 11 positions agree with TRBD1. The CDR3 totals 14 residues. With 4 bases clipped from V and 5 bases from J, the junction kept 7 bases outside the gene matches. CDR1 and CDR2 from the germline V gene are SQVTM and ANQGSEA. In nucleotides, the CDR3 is TGCAGCGTTGTAGGTTGGACAGGGGGCAACGAGCAGTACTTC. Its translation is CSVVGWTGGNEQYF.

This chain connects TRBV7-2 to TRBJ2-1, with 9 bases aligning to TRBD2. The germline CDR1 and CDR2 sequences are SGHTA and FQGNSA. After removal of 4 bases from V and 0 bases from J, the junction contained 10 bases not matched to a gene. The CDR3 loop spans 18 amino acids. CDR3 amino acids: CASSSPGLAFSSYNEQFF. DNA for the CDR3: TGTGCCAGCAGCTCGCCCGGACTAGCGTTCAGCTCCTACAATGAGCAGTTCTTC.

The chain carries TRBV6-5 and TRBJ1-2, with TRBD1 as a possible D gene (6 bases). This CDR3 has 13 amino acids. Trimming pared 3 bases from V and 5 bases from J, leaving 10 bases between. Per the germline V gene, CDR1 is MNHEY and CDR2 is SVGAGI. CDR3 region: CASSYDRTYGYTF. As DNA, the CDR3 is TGTGCCAGCAGTTATGACAGGACGTATGGCTACACCTTC.

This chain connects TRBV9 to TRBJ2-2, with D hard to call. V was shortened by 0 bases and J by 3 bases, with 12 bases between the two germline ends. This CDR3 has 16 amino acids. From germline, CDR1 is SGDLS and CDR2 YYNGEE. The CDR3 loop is CASSVVEPRDTGELFF. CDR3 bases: TGTGCCAGCAGCGTAGTGGAGCCTAGGGACACCGGGGAGCTGTTTTTT.

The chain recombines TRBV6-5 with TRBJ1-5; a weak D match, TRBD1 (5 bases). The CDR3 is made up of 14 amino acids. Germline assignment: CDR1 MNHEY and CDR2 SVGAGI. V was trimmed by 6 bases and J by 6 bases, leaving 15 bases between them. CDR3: CASSLDRRGQPQHF. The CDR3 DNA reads TGTGCCAGCAGCCTCGACAGACGGGGTCAGCCCCAGCATTTT.

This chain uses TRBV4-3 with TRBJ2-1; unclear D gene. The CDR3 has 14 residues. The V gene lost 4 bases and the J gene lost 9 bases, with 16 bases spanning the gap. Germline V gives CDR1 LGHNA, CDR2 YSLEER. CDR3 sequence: CASSPHTGDGEQFF. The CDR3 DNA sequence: TGCGCCAGCAGCCCCCATACTGGCGATGGTGAGCAGTTCTTC.

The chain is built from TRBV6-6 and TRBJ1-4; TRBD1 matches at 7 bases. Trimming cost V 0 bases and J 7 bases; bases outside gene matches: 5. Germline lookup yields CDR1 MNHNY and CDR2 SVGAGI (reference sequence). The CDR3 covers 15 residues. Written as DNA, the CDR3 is TGTGCCAGCAGTTACTCTCCAGGGGGAGCTGAAAAACTGTTTTTT. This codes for CASSYSPGGAEKLFF.

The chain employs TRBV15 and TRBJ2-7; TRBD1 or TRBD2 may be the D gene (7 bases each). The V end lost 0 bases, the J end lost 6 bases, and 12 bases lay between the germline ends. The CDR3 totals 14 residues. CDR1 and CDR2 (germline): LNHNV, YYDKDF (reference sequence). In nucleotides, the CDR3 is TGTGCCACCAGCAGAGACAGGGGGGGCGCCGAGCAGTACTTC. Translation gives CATSRDRGGAEQYF. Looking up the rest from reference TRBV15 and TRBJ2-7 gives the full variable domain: DAMVIQNPRYQVTQFGKPVTLSCSQTLNHNVMYWYQQKSSQAPKLLFHYYDKDFNNEADTPDNFQSRRPNTSFCFLDIRSPGLGDTAMYLCATSRDRGGAEQYFGPGTRLTVT.

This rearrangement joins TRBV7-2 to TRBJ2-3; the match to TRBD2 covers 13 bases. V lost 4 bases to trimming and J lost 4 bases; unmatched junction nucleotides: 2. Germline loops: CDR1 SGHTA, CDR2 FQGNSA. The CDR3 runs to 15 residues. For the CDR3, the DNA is TGTGCCAGCAGCTCGGGACTAGCGGGACCAGATACGCAGTATTTT. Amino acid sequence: CASSSGLAGPDTQYF.

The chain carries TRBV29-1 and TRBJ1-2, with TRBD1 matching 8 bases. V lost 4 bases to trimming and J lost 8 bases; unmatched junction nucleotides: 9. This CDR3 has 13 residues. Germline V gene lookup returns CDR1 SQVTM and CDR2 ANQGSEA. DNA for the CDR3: TGCAGCGTTGTGCGGCAGGGGGCTAGGGGCTACACCTTC. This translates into CSVVRQGARGYTF.